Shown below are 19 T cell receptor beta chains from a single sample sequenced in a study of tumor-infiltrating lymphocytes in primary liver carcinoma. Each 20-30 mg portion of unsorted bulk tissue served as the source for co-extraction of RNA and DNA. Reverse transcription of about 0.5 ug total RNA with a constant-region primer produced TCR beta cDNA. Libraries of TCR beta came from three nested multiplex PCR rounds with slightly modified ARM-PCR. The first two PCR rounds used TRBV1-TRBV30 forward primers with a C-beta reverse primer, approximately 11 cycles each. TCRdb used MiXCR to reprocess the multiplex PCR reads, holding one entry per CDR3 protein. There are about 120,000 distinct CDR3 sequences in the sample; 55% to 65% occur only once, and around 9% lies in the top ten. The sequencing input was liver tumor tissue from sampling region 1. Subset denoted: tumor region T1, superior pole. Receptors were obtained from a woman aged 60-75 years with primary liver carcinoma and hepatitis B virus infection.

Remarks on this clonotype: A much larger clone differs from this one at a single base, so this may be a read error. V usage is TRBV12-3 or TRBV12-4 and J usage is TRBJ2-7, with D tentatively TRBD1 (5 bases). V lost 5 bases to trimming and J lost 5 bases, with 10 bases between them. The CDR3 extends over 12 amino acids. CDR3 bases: TGTGCCAGCAGTAGGACAAGGCACGAGCAGTACTTC. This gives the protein CASSRTRHEQYF.

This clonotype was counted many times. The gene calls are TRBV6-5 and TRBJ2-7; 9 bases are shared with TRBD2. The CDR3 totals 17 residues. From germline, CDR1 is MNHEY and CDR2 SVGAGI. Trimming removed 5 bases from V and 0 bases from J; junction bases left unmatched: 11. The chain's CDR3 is CASSRSLAGVRSYEQYF. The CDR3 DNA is TGTGCCAGCAGTCGCTCGTTAGCGGGAGTGCGCTCCTACGAGCAGTACTTC.

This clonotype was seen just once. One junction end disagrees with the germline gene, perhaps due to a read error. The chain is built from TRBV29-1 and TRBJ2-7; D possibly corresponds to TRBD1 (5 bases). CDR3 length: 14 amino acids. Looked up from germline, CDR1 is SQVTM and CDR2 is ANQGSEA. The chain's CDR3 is CSLTEETTYDEQCF. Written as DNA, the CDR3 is TGCAGCTTGACAGAAGAAACCACCTACGACGAGCAGTGCTTC.

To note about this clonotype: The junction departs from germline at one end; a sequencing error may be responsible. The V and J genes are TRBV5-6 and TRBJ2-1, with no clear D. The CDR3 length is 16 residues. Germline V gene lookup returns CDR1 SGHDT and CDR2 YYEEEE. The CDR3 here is CTSSSLTQLSLNEQFF. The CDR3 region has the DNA TGTACCAGCAGCTCACTCACCCAGCTCAGCTTAAATGAGCAGTTCTTC.

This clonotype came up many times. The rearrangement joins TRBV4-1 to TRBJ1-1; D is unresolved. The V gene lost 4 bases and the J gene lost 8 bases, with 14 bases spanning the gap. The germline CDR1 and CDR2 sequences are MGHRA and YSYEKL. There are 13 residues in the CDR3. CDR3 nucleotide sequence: TGCGCCAGCAGCCGTGGACCCGAATCCGAAGCTTTCTTT. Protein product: CASSRGPESEAFF.

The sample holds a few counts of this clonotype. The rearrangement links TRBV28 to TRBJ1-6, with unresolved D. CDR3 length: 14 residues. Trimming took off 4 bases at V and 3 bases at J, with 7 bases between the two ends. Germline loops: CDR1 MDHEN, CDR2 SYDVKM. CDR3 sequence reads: CASSSPGYNSPLHF. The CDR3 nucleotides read TGTGCCAGCAGTTCTCCGGGCTATAATTCACCCCTCCACTTT.

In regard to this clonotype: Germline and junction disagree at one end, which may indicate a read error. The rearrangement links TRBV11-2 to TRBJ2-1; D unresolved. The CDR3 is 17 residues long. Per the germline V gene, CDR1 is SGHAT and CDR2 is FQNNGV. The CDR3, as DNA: TGCGCGAGCAGCTTTACCCCACTGAGGAGATCCTACAATGAGCAGTTCTTC. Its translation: CASSFTPLRRSYNEQFF.

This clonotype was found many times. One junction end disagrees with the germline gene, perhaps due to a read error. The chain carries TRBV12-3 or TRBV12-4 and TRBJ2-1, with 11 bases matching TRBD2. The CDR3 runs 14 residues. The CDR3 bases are TGTGCCAGCAGTATAGCGGGAGGGCCGGGTGAGCAGTTCTTC. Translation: CASSIAGGPGEQFF.

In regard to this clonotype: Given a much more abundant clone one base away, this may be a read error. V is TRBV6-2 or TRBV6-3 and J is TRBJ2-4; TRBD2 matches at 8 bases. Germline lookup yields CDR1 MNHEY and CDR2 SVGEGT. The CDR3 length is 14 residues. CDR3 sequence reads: CASSLAGNKSIQYF. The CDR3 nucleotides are TGTGCCAGCAGTTTAGCGGGGAACAAAAGCATTCAGTACTTC.

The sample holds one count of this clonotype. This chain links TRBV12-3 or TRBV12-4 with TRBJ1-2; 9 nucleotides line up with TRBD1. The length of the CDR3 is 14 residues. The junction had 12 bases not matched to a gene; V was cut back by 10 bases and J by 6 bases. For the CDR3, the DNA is TGTGCCAACAGCCCCGGACAGGGGACTAATGGCTACACCTTC. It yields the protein CANSPGQGTNGYTF.

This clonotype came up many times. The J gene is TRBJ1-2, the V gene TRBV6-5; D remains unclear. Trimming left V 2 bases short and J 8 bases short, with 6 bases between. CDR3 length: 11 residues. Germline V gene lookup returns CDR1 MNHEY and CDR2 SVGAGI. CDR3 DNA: TGTGCCAGCAGTTACGCGGGGGGCTACACCTTC. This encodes CASSYAGGYTF.

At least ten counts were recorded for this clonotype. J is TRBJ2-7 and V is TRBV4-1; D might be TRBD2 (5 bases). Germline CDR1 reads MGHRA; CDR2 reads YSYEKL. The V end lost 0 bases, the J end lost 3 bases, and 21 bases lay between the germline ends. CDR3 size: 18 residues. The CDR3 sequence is CASSQDTTRWERVYEQYF. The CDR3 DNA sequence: TGCGCCAGCAGCCAAGATACCACGAGGTGGGAGCGCGTCTACGAGCAGTACTTC.

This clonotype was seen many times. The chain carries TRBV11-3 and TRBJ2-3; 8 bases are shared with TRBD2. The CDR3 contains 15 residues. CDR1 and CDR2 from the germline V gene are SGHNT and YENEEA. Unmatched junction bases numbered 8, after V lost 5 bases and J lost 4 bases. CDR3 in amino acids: CASSRPGGRSDTQYF. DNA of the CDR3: TGTGCCAGCAGCCGCCCGGGGGGGAGGTCAGATACGCAGTATTTT.

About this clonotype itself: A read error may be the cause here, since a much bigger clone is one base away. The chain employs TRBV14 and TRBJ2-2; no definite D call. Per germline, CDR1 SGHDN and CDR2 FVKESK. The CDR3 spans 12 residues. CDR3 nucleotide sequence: TGTGCCAACAGCCACCAGGCCGGGGAGCTGTTTTTT. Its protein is CANSHQAGELFF.

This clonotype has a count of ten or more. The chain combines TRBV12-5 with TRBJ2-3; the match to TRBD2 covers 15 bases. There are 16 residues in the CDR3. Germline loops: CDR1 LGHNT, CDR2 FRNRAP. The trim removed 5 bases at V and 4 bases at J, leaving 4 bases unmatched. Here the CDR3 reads CASGQGLAGGADTQYF. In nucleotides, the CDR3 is TGTGCTAGTGGTCAAGGACTAGCGGGAGGGGCAGATACGCAGTATTTT.

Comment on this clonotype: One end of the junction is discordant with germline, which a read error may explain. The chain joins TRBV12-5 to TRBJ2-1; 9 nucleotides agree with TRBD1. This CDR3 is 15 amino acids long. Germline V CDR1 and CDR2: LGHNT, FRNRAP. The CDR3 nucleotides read TGTGCTAGTGATTCCGGACAGGGGCTTAACAATGAACAGTTCTTC. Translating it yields CASDSGQGLNNEQFF.

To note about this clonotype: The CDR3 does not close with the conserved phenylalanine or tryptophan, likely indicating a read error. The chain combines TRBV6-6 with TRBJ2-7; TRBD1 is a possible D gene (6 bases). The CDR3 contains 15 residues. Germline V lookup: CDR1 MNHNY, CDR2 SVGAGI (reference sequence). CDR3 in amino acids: CASSISGVPSYVQYL. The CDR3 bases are TGTGCCAGCAGTATATCAGGGGTGCCCTCCTACGTGCAGTACCTC.

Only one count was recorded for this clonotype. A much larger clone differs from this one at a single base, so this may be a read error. The CDR3 loop is CVSRDRAWNSPLHF. The CDR3, as DNA: TGTGTCAGCAGAGACAGGGCGTGGAATTCACCCCTCCACTTT. This sequence joins TRBV12-3 or TRBV12-4 and TRBJ1-6; TRBD1 matches 7 bases. The CDR3 consists of 14 residues.

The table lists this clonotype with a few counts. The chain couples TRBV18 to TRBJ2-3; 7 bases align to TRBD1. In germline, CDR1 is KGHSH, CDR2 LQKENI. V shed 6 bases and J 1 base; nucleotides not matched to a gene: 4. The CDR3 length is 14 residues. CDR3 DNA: TGTGCCAGCTCTCTCGGACAGGGCACAGATACGCAGTATTTT. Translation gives CASSLGQGTDTQYF.